This T cell receptor beta chain derives from a study of blood T cell repertoires in COVID-19. Study-level information: Sources were T cells, B-cell-depleted T cells, or PBMCs; the material itself was cDNA or gDNA.

TCRdb keeps only in-frame clones here, not all; method: immunoSEQ multiplex PCR. The table records a few hundred thousand clones, over 75% of them present only once. Participants were aged about 18 to 100 years from around 24 US areas. Self-reported history from a screening survey and questionnaire set each donor's cohort. The CDR3 totals 15 residues. V dropped 5 bases and J dropped 1; count of bases not matched to a gene: 2. The V gene's germline CDR1 is SEHNR and CDR2 FQNEAQ (reference sequence). The sequence came from a man between 25 and 39 years old who had recovered from COVID-19. Sequenced input: PBMCs or T cells enriched from blood (not recorded which). The chain has TRBV7-9 and TRBJ2-2, with 9 positions matching TRBD1. The CDR3 bases are TGTGCCAGCAGCGTGGGACAGGGGAACACCGGGGAGCTGTTTTTT. Encoded protein: CASSVGQGNTGELFF.